Each of the 13 T cell receptor beta chains below was sequenced from the same sample in a study of shared clonotypes between healthy human individuals. Produced via immunoSEQ multiplex PCR; TCRdb's table is partial and in-frame only. The profile covers some 2,400,000 clones, with approximately 96% appearing a single time and less than 0.15% taken by the ten largest. Sequenced input: naive CD4+ T cells sorted from blood. Subset reported: CD45RA+ positively selected. The receptors shown here come from a man aged 18 to 35 in good health.

As for this clone: Distinct nucleotide sequences in the sample also encode this CDR3. This chain uses TRBV11-2 with TRBJ1-5; D is undetermined. There are 14 residues in the CDR3. V lost 0 bases to trimming and J lost 4 bases, with 7 bases between them. The germline CDR1 and CDR2 sequences are SGHAT and FQNNGV. The CDR3: CASSLDRVNQPQHF. In nucleotides, the CDR3 is TGTGCCAGCAGCTTAGATCGGGTGAATCAGCCCCAGCATTTT.

This clone has only one observation. Written as DNA, the CDR3 is TGTGCCAGCAGCACCCGGACTAGCCTTAGCTCCTACGAGCAGTACTTC. Amino acids: CASSTRTSLSSYEQYF. The genes are TRBV5-5 and TRBJ2-7, with TRBD2 matching over 8 bases. The CDR3 covers 16 residues. CDR1 and CDR2 (germline): SGHKS, YYEKEE (reference sequence). The V and J ends lost 4 bases and 0 bases, in that order; junction bases with no gene match: 9.

This clone was detected only once. The V and J genes are TRBV19 and TRBJ1-4, with D uncertain. The CDR3 spans 14 residues. The V end lost 7 bases, the J end lost 3 bases, and 12 bases lay between the germline ends. Germline V CDR1 and CDR2: LNHDA, SQIVND (reference sequence). CDR3 DNA sequence: TGTGCCAGTACCACGGGCAGGCCTAATGAAAAACTGTTTTTT. This gives the protein CASTTGRPNEKLFF.

The chain couples TRBV10-3 to TRBJ1-2, with D maybe TRBD1 (5 bases). In germline, CDR1 is ENHRY, CDR2 SYGVKD. Trimming stripped 7 bases from V and 1 base from J, with 19 bases between. The CDR3 is 16 amino acids. CDR3 DNA sequence: TGTGCCATCAACAGAGAGGAGGGGTGGTATAACTATGGCTACACCTTC. Encoded protein: CAINREEGWYNYGYTF.

V usage is TRBV4-3 and J usage is TRBJ2-7; D possibly corresponds to TRBD1 (6 bases). The CDR3 consists of 16 residues. Germline V gene data show CDR1 as LGHNA and CDR2 as YSLEER. The V gene lost 0 bases and the J gene lost 0 bases, with 12 bases spanning the gap. The CDR3 here is CASSQDTGPSSYEQYF. CDR3 nucleotides: TGCGCCAGCAGCCAAGATACAGGGCCCTCCTCCTACGAGCAGTACTTC.

The chain joins TRBV5-4 to TRBJ1-2, with D possibly matching TRBD1 (5 bases). Germline V lookup: CDR1 SGHNT, CDR2 YYREEE (reference sequence). Trimming pared 4 bases from V and 7 bases from J, leaving 23 bases between. The CDR3 spans 16 residues. CDR3 DNA sequence: TGTGCCAGCAGCCCGGGAGAGGAGGGGCGTCCCGGTGGCTACACCTTC. As protein: CASSPGEEGRPGGYTF.

The J gene is TRBJ1-2, the V gene TRBV9; the match to TRBD1 covers 8 bases. The trim removed 4 bases at V and 8 bases at J, leaving 13 bases unmatched. CDR1 is SGDLS and CDR2 is YYNGEE in the germline V gene. The CDR3 length is 15 residues. CDR3 DNA: TGTGCCAGCAGCCCCGCGGTGACAGGGGTCGACGGCTACACCTTC. Its translation: CASSPAVTGVDGYTF.

The chain couples TRBV5-6 to TRBJ2-3, with 7 positions matching TRBD1. Unmatched junction bases numbered 10, after V lost 2 bases and J lost 1 base. CDR1 SGHDT and CDR2 YYEEEE come from the germline V gene. The CDR3 consists of 17 residues. The CDR3: CASSLYRGEVGTDTQYF. The CDR3 DNA sequence: TGTGCCAGCAGCTTATACAGGGGTGAGGTCGGCACAGATACGCAGTATTTT.

The chain links TRBV28 to TRBJ2-1; a weak D match, TRBD2 (6 bases). This CDR3 is 13 amino acids long. CDR1 MDHEN and CDR2 SYDVKM come from the germline V gene. Between the trimmed V and J ends, which lost 11 bases and 4 bases, there was a span of 15 bases. The CDR3 DNA follows: TGTGCCGTCATACACGGGACTTACAATGAGCAGTTCTTC. Protein sequence: CAVIHGTYNEQFF.

The CDR3 loop reads CASTETSSSYEQYF. In DNA form, the CDR3 reads TGTGCCAGCACCGAAACATCTAGCTCCTACGAGCAGTACTTC. The J gene is TRBJ2-7, the V gene TRBV6-5, with D hard to call. Trimming took 7 bases from V and 0 from J, leaving 13 bases between them. The CDR3 is made up of 14 amino acids. The V gene's germline CDR1 is MNHEY and CDR2 SVGAGI.

This chain's CDR3 is CASSSVNSPLHF. The CDR3 DNA reads as TGTGCCAGCAGTTCCGTTAATTCACCCCTCCACTTT. The V call is TRBV27, the J call TRBJ1-6; no definite D call. CDR3 length equals 12 residues. CDR1 MNHEY and CDR2 SMNVEV come from the germline V gene (reference sequence). Between the trimmed V and J ends, which lost 4 bases and 6 bases, there was a span of 4 bases.

This chain uses TRBV30 with TRBJ2-3; 13 bases align to TRBD2. Trimming took 5 bases from V and 2 from J; bases not matched to a gene: 7. CDR3 length: 16 residues. Germline V gene sequence: CDR1 GTSNPN, CDR2 SVGIG (reference sequence). The CDR3 spells CAWRELAGGNTDTQYF. Here the CDR3 DNA reads TGTGCCTGGCGCGAACTAGCGGGAGGGAACACAGATACGCAGTATTTT.

V and J are TRBV2 and TRBJ2-1; D tentatively fits TRBD1 or TRBD2 (6 bases each). Between the trimmed V and J ends, which lost 3 bases and 10 bases, there was a span of 13 bases. This CDR3 has 13 amino acids. The germline V gene has CDR1 SNHLY and CDR2 FYNNEI. DNA of the CDR3: TGTGCCAGCAGTGAGGAAGGGGGGCTGGAGCAGTTCTTC. This sequence encodes CASSEEGGLEQFF.